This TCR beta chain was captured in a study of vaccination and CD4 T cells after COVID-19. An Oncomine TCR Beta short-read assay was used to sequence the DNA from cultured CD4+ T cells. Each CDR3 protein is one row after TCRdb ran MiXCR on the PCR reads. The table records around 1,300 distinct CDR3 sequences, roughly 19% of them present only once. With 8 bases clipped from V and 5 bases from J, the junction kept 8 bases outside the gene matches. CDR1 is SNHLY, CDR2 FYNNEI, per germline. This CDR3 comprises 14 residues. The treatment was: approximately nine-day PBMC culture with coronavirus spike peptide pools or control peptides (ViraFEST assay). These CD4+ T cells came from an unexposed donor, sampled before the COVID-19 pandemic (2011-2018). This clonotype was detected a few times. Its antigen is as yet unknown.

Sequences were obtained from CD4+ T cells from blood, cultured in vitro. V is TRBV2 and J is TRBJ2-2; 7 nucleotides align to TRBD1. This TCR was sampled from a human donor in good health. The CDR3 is CASQPEQGTGELFF. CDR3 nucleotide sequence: TGTGCCAGCCAACCAGAACAGGGGACCGGGGAGCTGTTTTTT.